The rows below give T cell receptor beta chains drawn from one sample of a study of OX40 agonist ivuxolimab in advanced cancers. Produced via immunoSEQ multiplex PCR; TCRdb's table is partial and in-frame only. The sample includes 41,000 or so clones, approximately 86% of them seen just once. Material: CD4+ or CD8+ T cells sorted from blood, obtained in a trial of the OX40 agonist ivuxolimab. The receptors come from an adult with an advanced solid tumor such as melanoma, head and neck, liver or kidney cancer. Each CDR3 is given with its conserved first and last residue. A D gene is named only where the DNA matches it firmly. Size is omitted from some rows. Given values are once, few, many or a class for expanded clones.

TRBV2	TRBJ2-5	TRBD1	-	CASSTPGQGAKTQYF	TGTGCCAGCAGTACACCGGGACAGGGGGCAAAGACCCAGTACTTC
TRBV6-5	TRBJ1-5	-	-	CASSPGRVLTQPQHF	TGTGCCAGCAGCCCCGGTAGGGTCCTCACTCAGCCCCAGCATTTT
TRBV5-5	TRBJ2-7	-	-	CASSFRLLTYEQYF	TGTGCCAGCAGCTTTAGACTATTGACCTACGAGCAGTACTTC
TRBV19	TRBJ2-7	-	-	CATSLMLSSYEQYF	TGTGCCACCTCTCTGATGTTAAGCTCCTACGAGCAGTACTTC
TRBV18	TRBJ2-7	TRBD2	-	CASSPTGGMSYEQYF	TGTGCCAGCTCACCAACGGGAGGGATGTCCTACGAGCAGTACTTC
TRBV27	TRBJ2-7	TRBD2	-	CASSSRTSGVYEQYF	TGTGCCAGCAGTTCTCGGACTAGCGGGGTCTACGAGCAGTACTTC
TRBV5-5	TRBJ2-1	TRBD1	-	CASSLVMDRDGEQFF	TGTGCCAGCAGCTTGGTGATGGACAGGGATGGAGAGCAGTTCTTC
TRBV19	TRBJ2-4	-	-	CASRRDLSNRIQYF	TGTGCCAGTCGGCGGGATCTCTCGAACCGCATTCAGTACTTC
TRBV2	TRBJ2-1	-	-	CASSIKQGYNEQFF	TGTGCCAGCAGTATTAAACAGGGCTACAATGAGCAGTTCTTC
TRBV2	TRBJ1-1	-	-	CASSGRYRNTEAFF	TGTGCCAGCAGTGGGAGGTATCGGAACACTGAAGCTTTCTTT
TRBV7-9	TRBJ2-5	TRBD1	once	CASSSTGGETQYF	TGTGCCAGCAGTTCGACAGGGGGAGAGACCCAGTACTTC
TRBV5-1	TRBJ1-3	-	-	CASSLGQAGGNTIYF	TGCGCCAGCAGCTTGGGACAGGCAGGTGGAAACACCATATATTTT
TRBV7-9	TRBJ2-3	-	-	CASSLALWDTQYF	TGTGCCAGCAGCTTAGCGCTTTGGGATACGCAGTATTTT
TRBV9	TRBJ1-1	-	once	CASSPLLGRNTEAFF	TGTGCCAGCAGCCCTCTTCTCGGGAGGAACACTGAAGCTTTCTTT
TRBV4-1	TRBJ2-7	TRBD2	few	CASSRGTGTSVYEQYF	TGCGCCAGCAGCAGGGGAACCGGGACTAGCGTGTACGAGCAGTACTTC
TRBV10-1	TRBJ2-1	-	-	CASSEGLAGAREQFF	TGCGCCAGCAGTGAAGGATTGGCGGGGGCCCGTGAGCAGTTCTTC
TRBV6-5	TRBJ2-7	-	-	CASKEGSGYEQYF	TGTGCCAGCAAAGAGGGGTCCGGGTACGAGCAGTACTTC
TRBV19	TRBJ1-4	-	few	CASSSVGNREKLFF	TGTGCCAGTTCCTCGGTCGGCAATCGGGAAAAACTGTTTTTT
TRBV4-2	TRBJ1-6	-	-	CASSLRTDNSPLHF	TGTGCCAGCAGCCTACGGACAGATAATTCACCCCTCCACTTT
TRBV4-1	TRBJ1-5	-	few	CASSHEGQPQHF	TGCGCCAGCAGCCATGAGGGACAGCCCCAGCATTTT
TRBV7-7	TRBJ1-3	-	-	CASSLVYGNTIYF	TGTGCCAGCAGCTTAGTTTACGGAAACACCATATATTTT
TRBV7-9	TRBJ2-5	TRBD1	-	CASSLIEGGTGGVRETQYF	TGTGCCAGCAGCTTAATAGAGGGCGGGACAGGGGGCGTTCGAGAGACCCAGTACTTC
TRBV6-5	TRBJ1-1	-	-	CASSYSIWAEAFF	TGTGCCAGCAGTTACTCGATCTGGGCTGAAGCTTTCTTT
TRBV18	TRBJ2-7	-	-	CASSPSYDEQYF	TGTGCCAGCTCACCTTCCTACGACGAGCAGTACTTC
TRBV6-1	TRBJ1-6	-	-	CASLQNNSPLHF	TGTGCCAGTTTACAGAATAATTCACCCCTCCACTTT
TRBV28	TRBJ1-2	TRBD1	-	CASSPTGGLIDYGYTF	TGTGCCAGCAGTCCAACAGGGGGCCTAATTGACTATGGCTACACCTTC
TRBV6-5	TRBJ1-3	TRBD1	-	CATGTGSNTIYF	TGTGCCACCGGGACAGGCTCGAACACCATATATTTT
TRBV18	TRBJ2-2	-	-	CASSPPTRNTGELFF	TGTGCCAGCTCACCACCAACAAGGAACACCGGGGAGCTGTTTTTT
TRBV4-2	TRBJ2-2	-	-	CASSQDGAGAGTGELFF	TGTGCCAGCAGCCAAGACGGCGCGGGGGCAGGCACCGGGGAGCTGTTTTTT
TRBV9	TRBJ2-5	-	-	CASSVASRRGETQYF	TGTGCCAGCAGCGTAGCTTCTAGGCGGGGAGAGACCCAGTACTTC
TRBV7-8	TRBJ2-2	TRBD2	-	CASSFPSTGTSGGQGTGELFF	TGTGCCAGCAGCTTCCCCTCAACCGGGACTAGCGGGGGGCAAGGGACCGGGGAGCTGTTTTTT
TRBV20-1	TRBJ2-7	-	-	CSVGRNEQYF	TGCAGTGTAGGTAGGAACGAGCAGTACTTC
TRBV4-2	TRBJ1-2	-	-	CASSQDKSQPFYGYTF	TGTGCCAGCAGCCAAGATAAATCACAGCCATTCTATGGCTACACCTTC
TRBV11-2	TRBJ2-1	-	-	CASSSTYNEQFF	TGTGCCAGCAGCTCCACATACAATGAGCAGTTCTTC
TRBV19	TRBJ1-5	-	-	CASTKDRSNQPQHF	TGTGCCAGTACCAAGGACCGTAGCAATCAGCCCCAGCATTTT
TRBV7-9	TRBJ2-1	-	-	CASRAQWDHNEQFF	TGTGCCAGCAGAGCCCAGTGGGACCACAATGAGCAGTTCTTC
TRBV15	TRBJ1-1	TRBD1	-	CATSRSTGETEAFF	TGTGCCACCAGCAGATCTACAGGGGAAACTGAAGCTTTCTTT
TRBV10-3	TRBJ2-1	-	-	CAISEFNEQFF	TGTGCCATCAGTGAGTTTAATGAGCAGTTCTTC
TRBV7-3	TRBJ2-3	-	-	CASSLNYFTDTQYF	TGTGCCAGCAGCTTAAATTACTTCACAGATACGCAGTATTTT
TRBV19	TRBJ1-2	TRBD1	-	CASSIGGQGSYGYTF	TGTGCCAGTAGTATCGGTGGACAGGGCAGCTATGGCTACACCTTC
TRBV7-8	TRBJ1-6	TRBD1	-	CASSFRGTNSPLHF	TGTGCCAGCAGCTTCAGGGGGACTAATTCACCCCTCCACTTT
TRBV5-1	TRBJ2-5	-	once	CASSATQGGETQYF	TGCGCCAGCAGCGCGACTCAGGGAGGCGAGACCCAGTACTTC
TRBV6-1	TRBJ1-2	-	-	CASRRDLGYGYTF	TGTGCCAGCAGACGGGACTTAGGGTATGGCTACACCTTC
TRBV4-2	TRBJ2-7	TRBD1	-	CASSQDRAGHEQYF	TGTGCCAGCAGCCAGGACAGGGCCGGGCACGAGCAGTACTTC
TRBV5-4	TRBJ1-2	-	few	CASSFVKGGYTF	TGTGCCAGCAGCTTCGTTAAGGGTGGCTACACCTTC
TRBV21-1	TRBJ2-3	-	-	CASSRGFSTDTQYF	TGTGCCAGCAGCAGGGGATTTAGCACAGATACGCAGTATTTT
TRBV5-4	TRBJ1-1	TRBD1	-	CASSPDRESGTEAFF	TGTGCCAGCAGCCCTGACAGGGAGTCGGGAACTGAAGCTTTCTTT
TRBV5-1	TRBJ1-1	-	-	CASSIGRTRTEAFF	TGCGCCAGCAGCATAGGACGTACGAGAACTGAAGCTTTCTTT
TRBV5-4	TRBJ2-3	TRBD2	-	CASSLPSGSPSGTDTQYF	TGTGCCAGCAGCTTGCCTAGCGGAAGCCCGTCTGGCACAGATACGCAGTATTTT